The present entry profiles one T cell receptor (beta chain) with its context. Seattle enrolled patients during active infection and tracked them longitudinally. Authors' analysis steps: Quantification of nucleated cells was approximated via reference gene primer amplification. The assay was immunoSEQ multiplex PCR, and TCRdb's table has in-frame clones only and misses some. The V and J calls and clone size come from that table; D and trimming were worked out from the DNA. This table holds some 250,000 clones, roughly 76% found once. The data belong to a study of blood T cell repertoires in COVID-19. Study-wide background: Donors in the United States, Italy and Spain gave samples during acute or convalescent COVID-19. PBMCs, B-cell-depleted T cells, or T cells were the source of the cDNA or gDNA that made up the material.

With 3 bases removed from V and 2 bases from J, the gap between germline ends came to 5 bases. This CDR3 spans 11 amino acids. The germline CDR1 and CDR2 sequences are DFQATT and SNEGSKA (reference sequence). The sequenced sample was peripheral blood. The chain recombines TRBV20-1 with TRBJ2-7; D is unresolved. The clonotype was recovered from a woman at least 80 years old with COVID-19, enrolled during active disease. The CDR3 is CSASRTYEQYF. The CDR3 DNA reads TGCAGTGCTAGCAGGACCTACGAGCAGTACTTC.